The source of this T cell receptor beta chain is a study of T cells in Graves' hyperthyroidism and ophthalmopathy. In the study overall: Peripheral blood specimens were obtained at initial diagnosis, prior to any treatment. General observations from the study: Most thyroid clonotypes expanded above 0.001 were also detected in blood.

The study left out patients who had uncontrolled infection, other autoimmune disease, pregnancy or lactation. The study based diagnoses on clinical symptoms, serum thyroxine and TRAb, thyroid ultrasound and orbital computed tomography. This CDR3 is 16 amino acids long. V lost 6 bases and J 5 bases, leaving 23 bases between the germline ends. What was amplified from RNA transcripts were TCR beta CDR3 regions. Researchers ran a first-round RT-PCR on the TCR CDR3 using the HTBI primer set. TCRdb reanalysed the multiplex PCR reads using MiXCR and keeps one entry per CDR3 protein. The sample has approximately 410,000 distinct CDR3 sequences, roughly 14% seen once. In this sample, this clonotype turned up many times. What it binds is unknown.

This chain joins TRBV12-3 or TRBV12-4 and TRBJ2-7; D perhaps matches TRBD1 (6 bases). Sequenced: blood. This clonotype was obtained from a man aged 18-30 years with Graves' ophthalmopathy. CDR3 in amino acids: CASSSVGDRHADEQYF. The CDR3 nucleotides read TGTGCCAGCAGCTCAGTGGGAGACAGGCATGCCGACGAGCAGTACTTC.